This is a list of T cell receptor beta chains from one sample in a study of T cells in Graves' hyperthyroidism and ophthalmopathy. TCRdb re-called the multiplex PCR reads through MiXCR, storing one row per CDR3 protein. Among 500,000 to 650,000 distinct CDR3 sequences listed, 15% to 20% were seen once. Sequencing was performed on blood. The receptors were gathered from a young woman with Graves' ophthalmopathy. The CDR3 runs from the conserved cysteine through the conserved F or W. The order of the fields is J gene, V gene, D gene, clone size, CDR3 DNA, CDR3 protein. A D gene is named only where the DNA matches it firmly. Where a row states a size, it is once, few, many or the class of an expanded clone; other rows omit it.

TRBJ2-1 TRBV11-2 NA many TGTGCCAGCAGCTTACTAGCGCCTTACAATGAGCAGTTCTTC CASSLLAPYNEQFF
TRBJ2-7 TRBV28 TRBD2 NA TGTGCCATTCTGGGGCGGGGGGCCTACGAGCAGTACTTC CAILGRGAYEQYF
TRBJ2-1 TRBV20-1 TRBD2 many TGCAGTGCTAGTTCCGTCGAGCGGGGGAGCTCCTACAATGAGCAGTTCTTC CSASSVERGSSYNEQFF
TRBJ2-7 TRBV5-1 NA many TGCGCCAGCAGGGACGCGCGGAACTACGAGCAGTACTTC CASRDARNYEQYF
TRBJ2-5 TRBV11-2 NA many TGTGCCAGCAGCTCCCTAGAGACCCAGTACTTC CASSSLETQYF
TRBJ1-1 TRBV4-2 NA few TGTGCCAGCAGCCAAGATCCCCAGGGCCCGAACACTGAAGCTTTCTTT CASSQDPQGPNTEAFF
TRBJ2-7 TRBV7-9 NA NA TGTGCCAGCAGCCCCACCGAAAGAACAGGGGGGGGGTACTACGAGCAGTACTTC CASSPTERTGGGYYEQYF
TRBJ1-5 TRBV7-9 NA many TGTGCCAGCAGCTTAGACTCCGACAATCAGCCCCAGCATTTT CASSLDSDNQPQHF
TRBJ1-2 TRBV18 NA few TGTGCCAGCTCACCACGAGGGGCGGAAAATATCTATGGCTACACCTTC CASSPRGAENIYGYTF
TRBJ1-1 TRBV6-1 NA many TGTGCCAGCAGTGAAGGGGGGCACTTTGAAGCTTTCTTT CASSEGGHFEAFF
TRBJ2-7 TRBV28 NA many TGTGCCAGCAGTTTACAAGGGTTCCACGAGCAGTACTTC CASSLQGFHEQYF
TRBJ2-1 TRBV2 NA many TGTGCCAGCAGTGAAGAGTCAAATGAGCAGTTCTTC CASSEESNEQFF
TRBJ1-6 TRBV15 NA many TGTGCCACCAGCGCTGGACAGTATAATTCACCCCTCCACTTT CATSAGQYNSPLHF
TRBJ1-1 TRBV10-3 NA few TGTGCCATCAGTGAGGGACCGGGGGGTGAAGCTTTCTTT CAISEGPGGEAFF
TRBJ1-6 TRBV27 NA many TGTGCCAGCAGTCCTACAGGCTTTAATTCACCCCTCCACTTT CASSPTGFNSPLHF
TRBJ1-2 TRBV3-1 NA many TGTGCCAGCAGCCAAACAAGAGGGCCCCCCTATGGCTACACCTTC CASSQTRGPPYGYTF
TRBJ1-1 TRBV28 TRBD1 NA TGTGCCAGCAGTTCATACCCGGACAGGGTGGGCCCTGAAGCTTTCTTT CASSSYPDRVGPEAFF
TRBJ2-7 TRBV11-2 NA NA TGTGCCAGCAGCGAGTGGAGCCACGAGCAGTACTTC CASSEWSHEQYF
TRBJ1-4 TRBV2 NA NA TGTGCCAGCAGTGAAATAGGCTCAACTAATGAAAAACTGTTTTTT CASSEIGSTNEKLFF
TRBJ1-5 TRBV19 NA many TGTGCCAGTAGTATTAGATTCGGAGTGGATCAGCCCCAGCATTTT CASSIRFGVDQPQHF
TRBJ1-2 TRBV19 NA NA TGTGCCAGTAGTATTGGGAATTCCTATGGCTACACCTTC CASSIGNSYGYTF
TRBJ1-6 TRBV12-3/TRBV12-4 NA NA TGTGCCAGCAGTTTAGCGGGGGGGACGAATTCACCCCTCCACTTT CASSLAGGTNSPLHF
TRBJ1-1 TRBV3-1 NA NA TGTGCCAGCAGCCAAGACGCAGGTGCTCACACTGAAGCTTTCTTT CASSQDAGAHTEAFF
TRBJ2-1 TRBV4-3 TRBD2 few TGCGCCAGCAGCCAAGACGGTGCTAGCGGGAGCTACAATGAGCAGTTCTTC CASSQDGASGSYNEQFF
TRBJ2-1 TRBV28 NA many TGTGCCAGCAGCCGATCGGGAGTTTCCTACAATGAGCAGTTCTTC CASSRSGVSYNEQFF
TRBJ1-2 TRBV7-2 TRBD1 few TGTGCCAGCATCTATGACAGGGGAAGTGGATATGGCTACACCTTC CASIYDRGSGYGYTF
TRBJ1-6 TRBV4-1 NA NA TGCGCCAGCAGCCAAGACCACAGGAATTCACCCCTCCACTTT CASSQDHRNSPLHF
TRBJ2-1 TRBV7-9 TRBD2 many TGTGCCAGCAGCTTAGGGACTAGCGGTTCGGAGCAGTTCTTC CASSLGTSGSEQFF
TRBJ2-1 TRBV20-1 NA many TGCAGTGCTAGAGATCCCGGGTATGAGCAGTTCTTC CSARDPGYEQFF
TRBJ1-1 TRBV29-1 NA many TGCAGCGTTGTCGACAGCTACACTGAAGCTTTCTTT CSVVDSYTEAFF
TRBJ1-4 TRBV28 NA many TGTGCCAGCACCCCGGGGGGGGGTAATGAAAAACTGTTTTTT CASTPGGGNEKLFF
TRBJ1-4 TRBV5-1 NA NA TGCGCCAGCAGCTTGGCGACCGGGACAAATGAAAAACTGTTTTTT CASSLATGTNEKLFF
TRBJ2-5 TRBV12-3/TRBV12-4 TRBD2 many TGTGCCAGCAGCGGGACTAGCGGGGATCAAGAGACCCAGTACTTC CASSGTSGDQETQYF
TRBJ2-3 TRBV27 TRBD1 few TGTGCCAGCCGGGACAGCCGAGTTTTGGTGGCAGATACGCAGTATTTT CASRDSRVLVADTQYF
TRBJ2-1 TRBV5-1 NA NA TGCGCCAGCAGAGTGGGTATGAGCTCCTACAATGAGCAGTTCTTC CASRVGMSSYNEQFF
TRBJ1-1 TRBV18 TRBD1 many TGTGCCAGCTCACCGTTACAGGGGGCGAACACTGAAGCTTTCTTT CASSPLQGANTEAFF
TRBJ1-1 TRBV3-1 NA many TGTGCCAGCAGCCAAGCCCCCCAGGGGCCGAACACTGAAGCTTTCTTT CASSQAPQGPNTEAFF
TRBJ2-2 TRBV13 NA many TGTGCCAGCAGCCAGGGGACTATCCCATACGGGGAGCTGTTTTTT CASSQGTIPYGELFF
TRBJ1-5 TRBV7-2 NA few TGTGCCAGCAGCTTAGAACAGGGACAGCCCCAGCATTTT CASSLEQGQPQHF
TRBJ1-2 TRBV11-2 NA few TGTGCCAGCAGCTTAGGGATAGCTAACTATGGCTACACCTTC CASSLGIANYGYTF
TRBJ2-3 TRBV5-1 NA many TGCGCCAGCAGCTTGGCCATGACAACTAGCACAGATACGCAGTATTTT CASSLAMTTSTDTQYF